Following are 21 T cell receptor beta chains from one sample sequenced in a study of persistence of HIV-infected CD4 T cells. These receptors' targets are unknown. The libraries were made with immunoSEQ version 4 in survey mode. Assay: immunoSEQ multiplex PCR; the TCRdb copy retains only in-frame clones and omits some. Of about 37,000 clones listed, 80% were seen once; the top ten hold 1.5% to 2%. Lysates of CMV-infected fibroblasts at 10 ug/mL stimulated these cells. CD40L/CD69 double-negative CD45RO-high memory CD4+ T cells were collected. Sequenced here: CD4+ T cells sorted from PBMCs after roughly 20-hour stimulation, sampled from a patient who received antiretroviral therapy. The receptors were gathered from an adult man with HIV who was CMV-seropositive.

The gene calls are TRBV15 and TRBJ2-7; maybe TRBD1 (6 bases). This CDR3 has 14 amino acids. With 0 bases removed from V and 2 bases from J, the gap between germline ends came to 8 bases. Germline V lookup: CDR1 LNHNV, CDR2 YYDKDF (reference sequence). The DNA of the CDR3 is TGTGCCACCAGCAGAGACAGGGGTCCCTACGAGCAGTACTTC. Translation: CATSRDRGPYEQYF.

The chain employs TRBV11-1 and TRBJ1-2, with a possible D match to TRBD1 (5 bases). The germline V gene encodes CDR1 SGHAT and CDR2 FQDESV (reference sequence). The CDR3 totals 14 residues. Trimming shortened V by 4 bases and J by 6 bases, and 15 bases separated the two germline ends. CDR3 region: CASSSGPFSDGYTF. The DNA of the CDR3 is TGTGCCAGCAGCTCGGGACCTTTTTCGGATGGCTACACCTTC.

This chain joins TRBV19 and TRBJ1-5; 9 bases align to TRBD1. There are 13 residues in the CDR3. Germline loops: CDR1 LNHDA, CDR2 SQIVND (reference sequence). The V gene end was trimmed by 9 bases and the J gene end by 4 bases; junction bases not matched to a gene: 4. The CDR3, as DNA: TGTGCCAGCAAGGGACAGGGAAATCAGCCCCAGCATTTT. This translates into CASKGQGNQPQHF.

In this sample, this clone turned up a few times. This rearrangement joins TRBV28 to TRBJ2-7; TRBD2 matches at 12 bases. Germline CDR1 MDHEN, CDR2 SYDVKM. V lost 3 bases, J lost 6 bases, and 6 bases stayed unmatched. The CDR3 contains 15 residues. CDR3 sequence reads: CASSFTSGGKGEQYF. CDR3 bases: TGTGCCAGCAGTTTTACTAGCGGGGGGAAGGGCGAGCAGTACTTC.

V usage is TRBV25-1 and J usage is TRBJ2-6, with unresolved D. V dropped 4 bases and J dropped 0 bases, with 4 bases sitting between them. The CDR3 loop spans 14 amino acids. Germline lookup yields CDR1 MGHDK and CDR2 SYGVNS. Written as DNA, the CDR3 is TGTGCCAGCAGTGCGAACTCTGGGGCCAACGTCCTGACTTTC. Translation: CASSANSGANVLTF.

The chain is built from TRBV2 and TRBJ1-2, with a possible D match to TRBD1 (6 bases). CDR3 length: 15 residues. Germline V gives CDR1 SNHLY, CDR2 FYNNEI. Between the trimmed V and J ends, which lost 6 bases and 5 bases, there was a span of 19 bases. CDR3 DNA: TGTGCCAGCAGGCCGGGGGCTATTTCCAATTATGGCTACACCTTC. This codes for CASRPGAISNYGYTF.

The CDR3 reads CATISPNRAGSDTQYF. DNA of the CDR3: TGTGCCACTATAAGCCCCAACAGGGCGGGTTCAGATACGCAGTATTTT. This chain uses TRBV19 with TRBJ2-3; possible D gene TRBD1, 6 bases. This CDR3 spans 16 amino acids. Trimming removed 10 bases from V and 4 bases from J, with 24 bases in between. Germline lookup yields CDR1 LNHDA and CDR2 SQIVND (reference sequence).

The chain couples TRBV14 to TRBJ2-3; D remains ambiguous. From germline, CDR1 is SGHDN and CDR2 FVKESK. V lost 6 bases, J lost 6 bases, and 7 bases lay in between. This CDR3 has 11 amino acids. CDR3 sequence (DNA): TGTGCCAGCAGTCGCATGGATACGCAGTATTTT. Translation gives CASSRMDTQYF.

Of note for this clone: Other DNA variants within this sample encode the same CDR3. The chain links TRBV6-5 to TRBJ1-5, with no clear D. V lost 6 bases to trimming and J lost 5 bases, with 11 bases between them. Germline CDR1 MNHEY, CDR2 SVGAGI. This CDR3 has 13 residues. The CDR3 region has the DNA TGTGCCAGCAGCTCACAATCCGATCAGCCCCAGCATTTT. Its protein product is CASSSQSDQPQHF.

The rearrangement joins TRBV4-2 to TRBJ2-7; tentatively, D is TRBD2 (5 bases). Trimming shortened V by 3 bases and J by 5 bases, and 14 bases separated the two germline ends. The CDR3 is made up of 14 amino acids. Germline-derived CDR1 and CDR2 are LGHNA and YNFKEQ. The CDR3: CASSQIGPGNEQYF. In DNA form, the CDR3 reads TGTGCCAGCAGCCAGATAGGACCGGGAAACGAGCAGTACTTC.

The chain uses TRBV5-4 and TRBJ1-2; tentatively, D is TRBD1 (5 bases). The CDR3 length is 15 residues. CDR1 is SGHNT and CDR2 is YYREEE in the germline V gene (reference sequence). V lost 0 bases to trimming and J lost 6 bases, with 15 bases between them. CDR3 DNA: TGTGCCAGCAGCTTGGCCGGGGGGGAGGTGGATGGCTACACCTTC. Translated: CASSLAGGEVDGYTF.

The gene calls are TRBV9 and TRBJ2-6, with unresolved D. Trimming left V 3 bases short and J 0 bases short, with 10 bases between. The germline CDR1 and CDR2 sequences are SGDLS and YYNGEE. There are 16 residues in the CDR3. CDR3 nucleotide sequence: TGTGCCAGCAGCGCCGGGCATCTCTCTGGGGCCAACGTCCTGACTTTC. Encoded protein: CASSAGHLSGANVLTF.

The chain joins TRBV7-9 to TRBJ1-1, with D perhaps TRBD1 (6 bases). CDR1 SEHNR and CDR2 FQNEAQ come from the germline V gene (reference sequence). The CDR3 totals 14 residues. V was pared by 6 bases and J by 6 bases, with 17 bases between. CDR3 region: CASRPNRDNPEAFF. The CDR3 region has the DNA TGTGCCAGCAGACCTAACCGGGACAATCCTGAAGCTTTCTTT.

On this clone: Other nucleotide sequences in the sample specify the same CDR3. The genes are TRBV6-5 and TRBJ2-7, with D maybe TRBD1 (5 bases). There are 14 residues in the CDR3. Germline CDR1 is MNHEY and CDR2 is SVGAGI. V lost 2 bases and J lost 1, with 9 bases in between. The DNA of the CDR3 is TGTGCCAGCAGTTACGACAGAGATTCCTACGAGCAGTACTTC. This encodes CASSYDRDSYEQYF.

This chain uses TRBV10-3 with TRBJ1-1; D is perhaps TRBD1 (6 bases). Germline V gives CDR1 ENHRY, CDR2 SYGVKD. V lost 2 bases, J lost 7 bases, and 8 bases lay in between. This CDR3 comprises 12 residues. CDR3 residues: CAISERTDEAFF. The DNA for the CDR3 is TGTGCCATCAGTGAGCGGACAGATGAAGCTTTCTTT.

The rearrangement uses TRBV5-1 and TRBJ2-3; D remains unclear. Trimming cost V 1 base and J 2 bases, with 5 bases left between them. Germline V gene lookup returns CDR1 SGHRS and CDR2 YFSETQ. The CDR3 is made up of 13 amino acids. CDR3 DNA sequence: TGCGCCAGCAGCTTGTTCACCACAGATACGCAGTATTTT. Translating it yields CASSLFTTDTQYF. Full variable domain (outside the CDR3, taken from reference TRBV5-1 and TRBJ2-3): KAGVTQTPRYLIKTRGQQVTLSCSPISGHRSVSWYQQTPGQGLQFLFEYFSETQRNKGNFPGRFSGRQFSNSRSEMNVSTLELGDSALYLCASSLFTTDTQYFGPGTRLTVL.

The rearrangement joins TRBV5-4 to TRBJ1-1; 9 bases are a match to TRBD1. Germline V gives CDR1 SGHNT, CDR2 YYREEE (reference sequence). V lost 4 bases and J lost 3; bases outside the gene matches: 7. The CDR3 has 15 amino acids. DNA of the CDR3: TGTGCCAGCAGCCGGGGACAGGGAAGGGACACTGAAGCTTTCTTT. It is translated as CASSRGQGRDTEAFF. The whole variable domain, remainder taken from reference TRBV5-4 and TRBJ1-1, is ETGVTQSPTHLIKTRGQQVTLRCSSQSGHNTVSWYQQALGQGPQFIFQYYREEENGRGNFPPRFSGLQFPNYSSELNVNALELDDSALYLCASSRGQGRDTEAFFGQGTRLTVV.

This clone has a handful of counts. The chain links TRBV19 to TRBJ1-1, with 9 positions matching TRBD1. CDR1 and CDR2 from the germline V gene are LNHDA and SQIVND (reference sequence). The CDR3 is made up of 15 amino acids. V lost 7 bases to trimming and J lost 5 bases; unmatched junction nucleotides: 11. This CDR3 reads CASTDRGTRKTEAFF. The CDR3, as DNA: TGTGCCAGTACCGACAGGGGGACGAGGAAGACTGAAGCTTTCTTT.

With respect to this clone: Germline and junction disagree at one end, which may indicate a read error. This chain uses TRBV5-1 with TRBJ2-4; D might be TRBD1 (5 bases). Germline-derived CDR1 and CDR2 are SGHRS and YFSETQ. The CDR3 is made up of 13 amino acids. The CDR3 coding sequence is TGCGCCAGCAGCTTGGCCCCTAGTGGGGCGCTTCACTTC. This translates into CASSLAPSGALHF.

The chain links TRBV19 to TRBJ2-1; 9 nucleotides align to TRBD2. V was clipped by 6 bases and J by 8 bases; unmatched bases: 8. This CDR3 comprises 14 residues. Germline V gives CDR1 LNHDA, CDR2 SQIVND (reference sequence). In nucleotides, the CDR3 is TGTGCCAGTAGATTTGCGGGGGGGCGGGATGAGCAGTTCTTC. Translation: CASRFAGGRDEQFF.

The genes are TRBV11-3 and TRBJ1-3; maybe TRBD1 (6 bases). The CDR3 runs to 14 residues. V was cut by 5 bases and J by 1 base, with 9 bases left in between. Germline CDR1 SGHNT, CDR2 YENEEA. CDR3 amino acids: CASSPTGSGNTIYF. DNA for the CDR3: TGTGCCAGCAGCCCGACAGGATCTGGAAACACCATATATTTT.